This TCR beta chain was retrieved from a study of control samples from healthy donors and cancer patients. The data were produced by immunoSEQ multiplex PCR, yet TCRdb's version contains in-frame clones alone and is incomplete. The sample lists 100,000 to 150,000 clones, approximately 92% occurring once. This clone was seen only a few times. Trimming removed 1 base at V and 8 bases at J, with 8 bases between. Germline V gives CDR1 SEHNR, CDR2 FQNEAQ (reference sequence). The CDR3 spans 12 residues. This chain joins TRBV7-9 and TRBJ1-2; unclear D gene. The source is a man older than 75 with head and neck cancer. The sample taken for sequencing was PBMCs. DNA of the CDR3: TGTGCCAGCAGCTTAGGCCCGCGGGGCTACACCTTC. Protein: CASSLGPRGYTF.